This T cell receptor beta chain stems from a study of T cell responses to AZD1222 COVID-19 vaccine listed by TCRdb under 2021. General notes on the study: AZD1222 recipients given second doses at about 4 weeks or at about 12 weeks were pooled, since spike-specific TCR depth and breadth were not found to differ between the two schedules. Trial participants were enrolled by age into 18-55, 56-69 and 70-plus year subgroups, with about 150, 28 and 57 TCR-sequenced participants respectively. TCR sequencing covered more than 230 trial participants: 200 to 220 given two doses of AZD1222 and 26 given two doses of MenACWY control vaccine.

The CDR3 regions of human TCRbeta chains were analyzed by immunosequencing. On the study's bioinformatics: Repertoire TCRs were checked for matches against a reference library of SARS-CoV-2-specific TCRs that had been generated using the MIRA antigen-specificity platform. Breadth meant the fraction of unique TCRs that were SARS-CoV-2-associated, whereas depth meant the fraction of total T cells that were SARS-CoV-2-associated. Using the MIRA data, every spike-specific TCR was mapped to the spike region that the TCR reacted to and assigned to either a CD4 or a CD8 class. Log10-transformed breadth and depth values were compared by one-way ANOVA with Sidak's multiple comparisons tests. TCRdb retrieved this table from immuneACCESS and kept in-frame rearrangements only. Not all clones are present; in checked studies, unresolved V genes account for under half, and no reason is known for the remainder. The V and J calls and the clone size are those of that table, but D and trimming were determined from the DNA. This sample lists 120,000 to 150,000 clones; about 89% were detected once. Of the sample, about 3% is held by the ten largest clones.

This sample's time point label indicates: baseline before first vaccination. Samples from vaccinated people were obtained from the UK trials COV001 and COV002, which included a single-blind randomized controlled phase 2/3 trial of AZD1222 (ChAdOx1 nCoV-19) in healthy adults. Trial participant PBMC samples were collected at day 0 and day 28 after the second dose for TCRbeta chain sequencing. As concerns this clone: Its cognate antigen has yet to be identified. Per-nucleotide qualities are absent, and no much larger clonotype sits a single base away.

The investigation overall reported the following: Reportedly, close to half of the unique spike-specific TCRs recognized epitopes lying outside the regions that are mutated in the B.1.351 and B.1.1.7 variants. The whole spike protein was spanned by vaccine-associated CD4 TCRs, and dominant responses were seen in regions 160-218 and 743-854. Conclusions about previously exposed vaccinees are limited, since just a handful of AZD1222 recipients were seropositive for SARS-CoV-2 at baseline. Because no day 14 peak-response samples were available, the repertoires could be characterized only after the peak T cell response. In the small 56-69-year group, the increase in depth fell short of significance, most likely because of low power. Participants were mostly white British, with more females than males. The authors suggested clonal diversity may have been underestimated. Spike-specific TCR breadth and depth rose significantly after two AZD1222 doses compared with day 0 and with MenACWY recipients.

This sequence originates from an adult in good health. The material sequenced was peripheral blood, taken on day 0 of AZD1222 vaccination.

The CDR3: CSVATQQETQYF. The nucleotide sequence is given as TGCAGCGTTGCAACGCAGCAAGAGACCCAGTACTTC. The chain links TRBV29-1 with TRBJ2-5, with the D gene too uncertain to name. The CDR3 holds 12 amino acids from the cysteine to the phenylalanine. Here the CDR3 DNA is all that survives: 36 bases in frame from base 1. Looking up the germline V gene yields CDR1 SQVTM and CDR2 ANQGSEA. V sheds 4 bases and J sheds 2 bases, leaving 8 bases between their ends. When the CDR3 is completed using the reference TRBV29-1 and TRBJ2-5 genes on either side, the full variable domain is SAVISQKPSRDICQRGTSLTIQCQVDSQVTMMFWYRQQPGQSLTLIATANQGSEATYESGFVIDKFPISRPNLTFSTLTVSNMSPEDSSIYLCSVATQQETQYFGPGTRLLVL.